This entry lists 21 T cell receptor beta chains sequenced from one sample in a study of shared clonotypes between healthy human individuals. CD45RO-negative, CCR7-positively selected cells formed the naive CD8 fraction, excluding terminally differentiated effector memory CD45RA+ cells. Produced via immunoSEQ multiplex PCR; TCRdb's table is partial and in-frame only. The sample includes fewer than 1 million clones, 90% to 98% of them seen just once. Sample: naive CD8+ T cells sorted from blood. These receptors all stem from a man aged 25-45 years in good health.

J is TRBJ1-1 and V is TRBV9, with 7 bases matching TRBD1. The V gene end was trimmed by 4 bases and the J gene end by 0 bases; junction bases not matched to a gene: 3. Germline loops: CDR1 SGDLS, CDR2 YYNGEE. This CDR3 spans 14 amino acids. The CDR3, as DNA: TGTGCCAGCAGCCCACAGGGGATGAACACTGAAGCTTTCTTT. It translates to CASSPQGMNTEAFF.

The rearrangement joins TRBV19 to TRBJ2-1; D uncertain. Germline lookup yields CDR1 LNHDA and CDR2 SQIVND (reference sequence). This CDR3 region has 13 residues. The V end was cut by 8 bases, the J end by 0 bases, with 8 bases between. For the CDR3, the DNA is TGTGCCAGTTCAACAAGCTCCTACAATGAGCAGTTCTTC. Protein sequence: CASSTSSYNEQFF.

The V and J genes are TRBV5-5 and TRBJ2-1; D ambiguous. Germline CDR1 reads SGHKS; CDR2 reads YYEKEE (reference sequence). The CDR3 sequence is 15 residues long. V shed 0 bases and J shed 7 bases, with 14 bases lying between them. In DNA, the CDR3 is TGTGCCAGCAGCTTGGGGGCGCGGCTAGGGAATGAGCAGTTCTTC. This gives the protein CASSLGARLGNEQFF.

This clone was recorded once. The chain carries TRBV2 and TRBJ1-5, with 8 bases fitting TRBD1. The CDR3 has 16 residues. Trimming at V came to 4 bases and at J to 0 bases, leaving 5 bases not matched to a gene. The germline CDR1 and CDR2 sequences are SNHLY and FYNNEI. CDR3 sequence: CASSVDRDHSNQPQHF. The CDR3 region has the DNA TGTGCCAGCAGTGTGGACAGGGACCATAGCAATCAGCCCCAGCATTTT.

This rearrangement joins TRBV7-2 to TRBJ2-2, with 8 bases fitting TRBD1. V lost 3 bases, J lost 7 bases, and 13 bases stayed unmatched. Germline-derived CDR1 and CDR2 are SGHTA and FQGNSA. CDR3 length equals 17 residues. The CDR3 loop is CASSFRGGRGLVGELFF. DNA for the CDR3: TGTGCCAGCAGCTTTAGGGGCGGCAGGGGGCTGGTCGGGGAGCTGTTTTTT. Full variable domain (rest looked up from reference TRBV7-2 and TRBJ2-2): GAGVSQSPSNKVTEKGKDVELRCDPISGHTALYWYRQSLGQGLEFLIYFQGNSAPDKSGLPSDRFSAERTGGSVSTLTIQRTQQEDSAVYLCASSFRGGRGLVGELFFGEGSRLTVL.

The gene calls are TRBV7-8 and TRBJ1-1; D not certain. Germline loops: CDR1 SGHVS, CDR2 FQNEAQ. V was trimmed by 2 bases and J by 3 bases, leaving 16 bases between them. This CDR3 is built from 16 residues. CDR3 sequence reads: CASSLIIPAPDTEAFF. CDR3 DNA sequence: TGTGCCAGCAGCTTAATCATTCCCGCGCCGGACACTGAAGCTTTCTTT.

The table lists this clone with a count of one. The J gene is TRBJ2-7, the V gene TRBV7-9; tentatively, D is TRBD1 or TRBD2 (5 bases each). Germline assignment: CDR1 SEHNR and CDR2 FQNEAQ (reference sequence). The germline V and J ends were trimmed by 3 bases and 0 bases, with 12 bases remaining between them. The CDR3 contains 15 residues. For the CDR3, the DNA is TGTGCCAGCAGCTTCCTATGGGACGGCTCCTACGAGCAGTACTTC. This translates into CASSFLWDGSYEQYF.

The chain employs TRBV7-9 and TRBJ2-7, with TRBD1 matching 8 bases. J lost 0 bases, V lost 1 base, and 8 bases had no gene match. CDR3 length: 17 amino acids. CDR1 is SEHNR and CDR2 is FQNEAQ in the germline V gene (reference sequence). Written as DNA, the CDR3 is TGTGCCAGCAGCTTAGTAGGGGGACAGGTCTTCTCCTACGAGCAGTACTTC. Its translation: CASSLVGGQVFSYEQYF.

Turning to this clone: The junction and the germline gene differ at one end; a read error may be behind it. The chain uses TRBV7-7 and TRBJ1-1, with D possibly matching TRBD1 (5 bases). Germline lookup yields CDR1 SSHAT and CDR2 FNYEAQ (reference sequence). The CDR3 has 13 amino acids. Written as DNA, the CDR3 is TGTGCTAGCAGCTTAGAAAAGGGGACTGAAGCTTTCTTT. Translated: CASSLEKGTEAFF.

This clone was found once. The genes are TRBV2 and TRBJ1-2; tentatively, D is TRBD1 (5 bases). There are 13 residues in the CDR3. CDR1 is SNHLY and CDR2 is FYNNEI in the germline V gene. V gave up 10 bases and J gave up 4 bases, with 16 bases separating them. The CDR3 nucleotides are TGTGCCAATCCGGGACGGGACTTCTATGGCTACACCTTC. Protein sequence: CANPGRDFYGYTF.

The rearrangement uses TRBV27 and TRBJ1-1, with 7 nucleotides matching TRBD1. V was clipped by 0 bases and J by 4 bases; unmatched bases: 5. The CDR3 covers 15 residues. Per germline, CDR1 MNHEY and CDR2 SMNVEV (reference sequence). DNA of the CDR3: TGTGCCAGCAGTTTATCGCAGGGGGTCGGCACTGAAGCTTTCTTT. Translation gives CASSLSQGVGTEAFF.

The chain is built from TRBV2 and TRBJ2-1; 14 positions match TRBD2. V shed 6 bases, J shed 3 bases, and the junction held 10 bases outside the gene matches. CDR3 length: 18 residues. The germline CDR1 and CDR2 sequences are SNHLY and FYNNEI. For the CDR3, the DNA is TGTGCCAGCAGGGGACTAGCGGGAGAAGCCGAATACTACAATGAGCAGTTCTTC. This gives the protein CASRGLAGEAEYYNEQFF.

The CDR3 coding sequence is TGCGCCAGCGCTGGGTTAGCGGGGAGGACTAGCACAGATACGCAGTATTTT. Its translation: CASAGLAGRTSTDTQYF. This chain links TRBV4-1 with TRBJ2-3, with 8 bases that match TRBD2. This CDR3 has 17 residues. V trimming: 8 bases; J trimming: 0 bases; junction bases outside the gene matches: 13. Germline V CDR1 and CDR2: MGHRA, YSYEKL.

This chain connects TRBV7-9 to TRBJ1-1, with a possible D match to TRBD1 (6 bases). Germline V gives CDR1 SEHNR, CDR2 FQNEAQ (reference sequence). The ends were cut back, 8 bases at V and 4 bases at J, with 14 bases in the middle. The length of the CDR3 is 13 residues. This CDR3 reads CASGGQTGTEAFF. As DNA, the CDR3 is TGTGCCAGCGGGGGGCAGACGGGCACTGAAGCTTTCTTT.

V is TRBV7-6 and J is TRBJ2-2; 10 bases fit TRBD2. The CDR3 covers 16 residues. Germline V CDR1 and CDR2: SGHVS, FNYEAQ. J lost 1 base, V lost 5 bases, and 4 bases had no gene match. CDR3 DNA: TGTGCCAGCAGCCCCGGGACTAGCGTGAACACCGGGGAGCTGTTTTTT. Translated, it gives CASSPGTSVNTGELFF.

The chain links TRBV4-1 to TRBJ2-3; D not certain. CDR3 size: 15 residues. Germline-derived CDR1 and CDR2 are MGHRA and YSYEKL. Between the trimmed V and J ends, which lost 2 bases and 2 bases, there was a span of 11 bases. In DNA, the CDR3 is TGCGCCAGCAGCCAACTAACGAGTCCCACAGATACGCAGTATTTT. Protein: CASSQLTSPTDTQYF.

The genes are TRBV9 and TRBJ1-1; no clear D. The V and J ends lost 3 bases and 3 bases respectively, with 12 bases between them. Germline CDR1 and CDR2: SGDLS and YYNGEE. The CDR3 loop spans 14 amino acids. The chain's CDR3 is CASSAATHDTEAFF. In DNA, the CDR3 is TGTGCCAGCAGCGCGGCGACCCATGACACTGAAGCTTTCTTT.

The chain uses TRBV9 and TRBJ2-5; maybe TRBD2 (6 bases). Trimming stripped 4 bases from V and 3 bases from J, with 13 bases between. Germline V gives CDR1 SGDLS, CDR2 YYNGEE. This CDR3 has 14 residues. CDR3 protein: CASSPGGTEETQYF. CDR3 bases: TGTGCCAGCAGCCCAGGAGGGACCGAAGAGACCCAGTACTTC.

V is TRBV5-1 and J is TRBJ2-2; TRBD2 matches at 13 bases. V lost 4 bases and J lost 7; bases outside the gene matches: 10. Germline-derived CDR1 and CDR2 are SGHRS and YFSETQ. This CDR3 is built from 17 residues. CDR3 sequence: CASSRGLAGTFGGELFF. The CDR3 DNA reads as TGCGCCAGCAGCCGGGGACTAGCGGGAACGTTTGGCGGGGAGCTGTTTTTT. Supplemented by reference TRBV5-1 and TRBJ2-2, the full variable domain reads KAGVTQTPRYLIKTRGQQVTLSCSPISGHRSVSWYQQTPGQGLQFLFEYFSETQRNKGNFPGRFSGRQFSNSRSEMNVSTLELGDSALYLCASSRGLAGTFGGELFFGEGSRLTVL.

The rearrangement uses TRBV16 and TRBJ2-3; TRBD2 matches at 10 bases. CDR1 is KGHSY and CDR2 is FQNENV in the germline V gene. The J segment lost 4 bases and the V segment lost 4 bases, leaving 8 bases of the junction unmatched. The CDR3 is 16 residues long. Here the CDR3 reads CASSLVTSGTADTQYF. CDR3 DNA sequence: TGTGCCAGCAGCCTGGTTACTAGCGGGACTGCAGATACGCAGTATTTT.

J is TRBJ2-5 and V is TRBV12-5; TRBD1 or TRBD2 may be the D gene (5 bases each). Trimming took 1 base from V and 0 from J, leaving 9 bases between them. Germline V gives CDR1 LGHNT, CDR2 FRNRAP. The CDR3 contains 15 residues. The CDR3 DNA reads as TGTGCTAGTGGTTTGGGCAGGGAGTACCAAGAGACCCAGTACTTC. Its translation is CASGLGREYQETQYF.